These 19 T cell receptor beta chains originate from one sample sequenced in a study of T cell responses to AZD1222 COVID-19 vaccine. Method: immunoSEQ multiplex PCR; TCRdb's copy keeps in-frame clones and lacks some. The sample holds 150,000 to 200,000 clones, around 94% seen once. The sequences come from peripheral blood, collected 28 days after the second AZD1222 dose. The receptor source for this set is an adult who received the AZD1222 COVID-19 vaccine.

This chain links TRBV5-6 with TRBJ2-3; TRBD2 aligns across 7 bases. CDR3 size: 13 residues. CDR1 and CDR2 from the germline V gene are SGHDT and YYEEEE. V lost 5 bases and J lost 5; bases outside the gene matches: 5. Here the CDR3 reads CASRAGEIDTQYF. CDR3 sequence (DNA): TGTGCCAGCAGGGCGGGGGAGATAGATACGCAGTATTTT.

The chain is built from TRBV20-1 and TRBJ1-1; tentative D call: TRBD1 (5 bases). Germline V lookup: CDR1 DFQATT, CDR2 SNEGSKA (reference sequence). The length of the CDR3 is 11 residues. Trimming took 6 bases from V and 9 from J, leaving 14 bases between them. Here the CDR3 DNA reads TGCAGTGCATTCAGGGCGCCACAAGCTTTCTTT. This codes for CSAFRAPQAFF.

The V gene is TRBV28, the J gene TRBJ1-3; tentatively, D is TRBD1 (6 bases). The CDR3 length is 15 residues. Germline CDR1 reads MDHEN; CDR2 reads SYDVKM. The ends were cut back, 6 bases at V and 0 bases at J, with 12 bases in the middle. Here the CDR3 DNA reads TGTGCCAGCAGGCAACAGGGCAGCTCTGGAAACACCATATATTTT. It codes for CASRQQGSSGNTIYF.

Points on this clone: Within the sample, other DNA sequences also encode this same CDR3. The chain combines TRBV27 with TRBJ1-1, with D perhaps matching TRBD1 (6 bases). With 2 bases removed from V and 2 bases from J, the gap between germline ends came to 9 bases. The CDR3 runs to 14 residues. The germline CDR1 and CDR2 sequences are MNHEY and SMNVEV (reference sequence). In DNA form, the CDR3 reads TGTGCCAGCAGTTTAAGGGGGGCCAACACTGAAGCTTTCTTT. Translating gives CASSLRGANTEAFF.

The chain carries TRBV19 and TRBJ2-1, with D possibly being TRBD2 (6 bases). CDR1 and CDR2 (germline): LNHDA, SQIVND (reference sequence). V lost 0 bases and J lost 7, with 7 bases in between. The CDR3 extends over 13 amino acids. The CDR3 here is CASSIDRGNEQFF. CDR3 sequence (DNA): TGTGCCAGTAGTATAGATCGGGGGAATGAGCAGTTCTTC.

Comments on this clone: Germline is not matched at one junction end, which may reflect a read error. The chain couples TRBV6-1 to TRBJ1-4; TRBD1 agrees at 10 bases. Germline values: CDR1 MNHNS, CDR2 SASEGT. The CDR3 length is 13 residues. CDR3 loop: CASSEGQGLSFEF. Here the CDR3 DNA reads TGTGCCAGCAGTGAGGGACAGGGGCTATCTTTCGAATTT.

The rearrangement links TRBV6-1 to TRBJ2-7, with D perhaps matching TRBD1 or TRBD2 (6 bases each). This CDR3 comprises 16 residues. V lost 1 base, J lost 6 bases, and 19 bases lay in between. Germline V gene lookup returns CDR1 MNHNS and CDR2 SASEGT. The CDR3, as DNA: TGTGCCAGCAGTGAAGAGCGAGGAAGGGGGGCAGGCGAGCAGTACTTC. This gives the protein CASSEERGRGAGEQYF.

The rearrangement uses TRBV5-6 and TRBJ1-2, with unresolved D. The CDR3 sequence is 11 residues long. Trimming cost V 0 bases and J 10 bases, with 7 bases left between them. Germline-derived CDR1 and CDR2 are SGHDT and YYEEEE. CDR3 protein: CASSLGLDYTF. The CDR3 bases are TGTGCCAGCAGCTTGGGGCTGGACTACACCTTC.

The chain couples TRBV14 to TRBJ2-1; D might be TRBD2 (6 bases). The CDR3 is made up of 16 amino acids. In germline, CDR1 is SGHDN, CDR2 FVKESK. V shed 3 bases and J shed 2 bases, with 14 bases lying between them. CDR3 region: CASSHSSVLAYNEQFF. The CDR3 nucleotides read TGTGCCAGCAGCCACTCTAGCGTCTTAGCCTACAATGAGCAGTTCTTC.

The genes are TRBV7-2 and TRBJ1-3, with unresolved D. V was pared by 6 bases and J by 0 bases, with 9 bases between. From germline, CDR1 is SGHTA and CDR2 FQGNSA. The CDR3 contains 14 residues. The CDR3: CASRLSISGNTIYF. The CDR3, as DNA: TGTGCCAGCAGGCTCTCTATCTCTGGAAACACCATATATTTT.

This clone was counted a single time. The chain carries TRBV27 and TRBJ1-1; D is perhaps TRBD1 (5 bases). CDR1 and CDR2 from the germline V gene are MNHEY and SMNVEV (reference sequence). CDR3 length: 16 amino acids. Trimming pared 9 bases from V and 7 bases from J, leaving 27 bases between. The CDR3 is CASLSSGTGRRFEAFF. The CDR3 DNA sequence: TGTGCCAGTCTATCCTCTGGGACCGGACGGAGATTTGAAGCTTTCTTT.

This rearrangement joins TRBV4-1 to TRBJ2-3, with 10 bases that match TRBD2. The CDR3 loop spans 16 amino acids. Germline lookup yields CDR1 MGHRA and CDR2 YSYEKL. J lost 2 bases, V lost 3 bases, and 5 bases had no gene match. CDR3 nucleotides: TGCGCCAGCAGCCAGTATAGCGGGGGGCTCACAGATACGCAGTATTTT. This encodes CASSQYSGGLTDTQYF.

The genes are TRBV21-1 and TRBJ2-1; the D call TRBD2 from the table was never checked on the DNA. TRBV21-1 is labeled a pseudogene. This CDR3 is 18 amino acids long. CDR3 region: CASSKAVGAGGPREEQFF. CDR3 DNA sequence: TGTGCCAGCAGCAAAGCGGTTGGGGCGGGAGGGCCTAGGGAAGAGCAGTTCTTC.

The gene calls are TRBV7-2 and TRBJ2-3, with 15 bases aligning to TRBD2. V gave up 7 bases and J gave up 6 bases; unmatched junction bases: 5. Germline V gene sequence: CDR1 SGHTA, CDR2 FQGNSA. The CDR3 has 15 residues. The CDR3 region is CASTGTSGGRDTQYF. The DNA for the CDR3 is TGTGCCAGCACTGGGACTAGCGGGGGGCGGGATACGCAGTATTTT.

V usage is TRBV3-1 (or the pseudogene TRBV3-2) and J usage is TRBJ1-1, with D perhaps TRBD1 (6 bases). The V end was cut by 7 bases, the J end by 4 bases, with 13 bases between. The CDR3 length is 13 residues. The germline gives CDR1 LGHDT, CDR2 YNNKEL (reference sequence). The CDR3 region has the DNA TGTGCCAGCACCCCATGGGGGCTCACTGAAGCTTTCTTT. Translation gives CASTPWGLTEAFF.

In DNA form, the CDR3 reads TGTGCCAGTAGGACTCAGGGGGCGGCTAACTATGGCTACACCTTC. This codes for CASRTQGAANYGYTF. The V gene is TRBV19, the J gene TRBJ1-2; 8 positions agree with TRBD1. V dropped 6 bases and J dropped 0; count of bases not matched to a gene: 6. CDR3 length: 15 residues. Germline-derived CDR1 and CDR2 are LNHDA and SQIVND (reference sequence).

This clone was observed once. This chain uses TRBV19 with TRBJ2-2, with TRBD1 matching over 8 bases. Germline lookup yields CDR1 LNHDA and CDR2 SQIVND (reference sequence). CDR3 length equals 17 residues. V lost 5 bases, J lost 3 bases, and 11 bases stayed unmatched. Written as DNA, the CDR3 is TGTGCCAGTAGTCCTCCCCCCAGGGGGCTGGACACCGGGGAGCTGTTTTTT. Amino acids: CASSPPPRGLDTGELFF.

CDR3 in DNA: TGTGCCAGCACAGGTCTCAGATGGAGAACTAGCTCTGGAAACACCATATATTTT. Translated: CASTGLRWRTSSGNTIYF. This chain uses TRBV7-6 with TRBJ1-3; D remains unclear. V lost 7 bases and J 0 bases, leaving 22 bases between the germline ends. CDR3 length: 18 residues. The germline V gene has CDR1 SGHVS and CDR2 FNYEAQ.

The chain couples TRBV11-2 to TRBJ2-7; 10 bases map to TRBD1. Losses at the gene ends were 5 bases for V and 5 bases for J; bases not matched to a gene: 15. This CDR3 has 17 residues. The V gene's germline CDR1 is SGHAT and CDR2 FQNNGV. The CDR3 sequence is CASSVWPTGTGDHEQYF. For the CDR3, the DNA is TGTGCCAGCAGCGTGTGGCCCACCGGGACAGGGGACCACGAGCAGTACTTC.